The source of this TCR beta chain is a study of T cell repertoires in cytomegalovirus infection (dated by TCRdb to between 2019 and 2020). Regarding the complete study: The HLA type of each donor mattered for the analysis, because public TCR beta signatures pointed to carriage of CMV infection along with the matching HLA type.

The sample holds many counts of this clonotype. Its antigen is unknown. No clone much larger than this one lies a single base away; base qualities are absent. Trimming removed 5 bases from V and 2 bases from J; the gene matches leave 5 bases unexplained. From its cysteine to its phenylalanine, the CDR3 spans 16 amino acids. Only the CDR3 portion is preserved as DNA: 48 bases, with reading frame beginning at the first base. The germline V gene (reference sequence) gives CDR1 as SEHNR and CDR2 as FQNEAQ. Study-wide conclusions, independent of this receptor: The ex vivo response was dominated by HLA-C-restricted CMV-specific TCR beta clonotypes, which also provided the single most frequent clonotype in two of eight donors. In both this cohort and an independent roughly 400-donor cohort, the cumulative frequency of public TCR beta family members distinguished carriers of CMV infection plus the relevant HLA type.

The data were produced on an Illumina HiSeq 1500. In TCRdb, the public reads were trimmed at Q25 with fastp and aligned with MiXCR, with productive beta chains retained. CDR3 protein duplicates are merged, each entry listing the most common genes and DNA. The sample table holds around 100,000 distinct CDR3 sequences, of which about 9.4% were seen once. The top ten clones comprise around 29% of the sample. The sequencing sample was made of PBMCs, sequenced either directly or after in vitro stimulation (not recorded which). The chain is encoded by TRBV7-9 joined to TRBJ2-2, with 10 junctional bases fitting TRBD2. This TCR was recovered from a human donor in good health (CMV status not recorded). Some clones in this sample may be carry-over from other donors' samples. For the CDR3, the sequence is CASSGSSGSNTGELFF. In nucleotide form, the sequence is TGTGCCAGCAGCGGCTCTAGCGGGAGTAACACCGGGGAGCTGTTTTTT.